This T cell receptor beta chain was recovered during a study of blood T cell repertoires in COVID-19. This clone was detected a few times. The CDR3 is 18 residues long. V lost 4 bases and J lost 2, with 23 bases in between. Per the germline V gene, CDR1 is LNHDA and CDR2 is SQIVND (reference sequence). The data were produced by immunoSEQ multiplex PCR, yet TCRdb's version contains in-frame clones alone and is incomplete. The data contain hundreds of thousands of clones, roughly four fifths of them seen just once; the ten biggest clones take up roughly 2.5%. The V gene is TRBV19, the J gene TRBJ1-2; a possible D gene is TRBD1 (5 bases). The TCR originated in a woman aged 40 to 49 with active or convalescent COVID-19. Sequencing was performed on peripheral blood. The CDR3 region has the DNA TGTGCCAGTAGTAAACATACGCAAGGGGTTCGCCGGAACTATGGCTACACCTTC. It yields the protein CASSKHTQGVRRNYGYTF.